This T cell receptor (beta chain) emerged from a study of vaccination effects on CD4 cells after COVID-19. On the study more broadly: Post-vaccine draws lagged the second dose by a median of 72 days. Study results and caveats: Marked clonal contraction was seen late after vaccination (in both infection- and vaccine-induced clones).

ViraFEST expansion of antigen-specific CD4+ T cells with viral peptide pools preceded sequencing. Having been cultured for roughly 10 days, the cells underwent CD4+ T cell isolation. Two-dose vaccination with either BNT162b2 or mRNA-1273 was given to the participants. Recipients of the vaccine had no prior SARS-CoV-2 infection and negative nucleocapsid antibodies. Cultivation was performed at two million PBMC per well with around 9.3 IU/ml IL-2 and roughly 9.9 ug/ml peptides added. TCRdb's copy holds only in-frame clones and misses some; the assay was immunoSEQ multiplex PCR. The table shows around 60,000 clones, with around four fifths occurring only once. As for this clone: Its cognate antigen is unknown.

The CDR3 is made up of 14 amino acids. Germline V gene data show CDR1 as MDHEN and CDR2 as SYDVKM. V was cut by 8 bases and J by 4 bases, with 14 bases left in between. This clonotype was sampled from a human donor who received a COVID-19 vaccine. Source: CD4+ T cells from PBMCs cultured with HCoV-229E spike peptides, taken after COVID-19 vaccination. The chain links TRBV28 to TRBJ2-2; D is possibly TRBD1 (6 bases). Written as DNA, the CDR3 is TGTGCCAGCCTTATGGCAGGGGCCACCGGGGAGCTGTTTTTT. Amino acid sequence: CASLMAGATGELFF.